These T cell receptor beta chains were read from a single sample in a study of blood T cell repertoires in COVID-19. TCRdb keeps only in-frame clones here, not all; method: immunoSEQ multiplex PCR. This table holds tens of thousands of clones, about four fifths found once. Sequencing input: peripheral blood. Source of these receptors: an elderly man with COVID-19, enrolled during active disease. Each CDR3 is given with its conserved first and last residue. The order of the fields is J gene, clone size, D gene, V gene, CDR3 DNA, CDR3 protein. The D gene is left open where the match is weak. Size is stated for part of the rows, as once, few or many counts, or as a class when the clone is expanded.

>TRBJ2-1|.|TRBD2|TRBV10-3
TGTGCCATCAGCGGACCCGGGACTAGCTCCTACAATGAGCAGTTCTTC
CAISGPGTSSYNEQFF
>TRBJ2-7|medium-sized|TRBD1|TRBV5-6
TGTGCCAGCAGCTCGACAGGGCGATACGAGCAGTACTTC
CASSSTGRYEQYF
>TRBJ1-5|.|.|TRBV5-1
TGCGCCAGCAGCTTGGTACCGGGTAGCAATCAGCCCCAGCATTTT
CASSLVPGSNQPQHF
>TRBJ1-5|few|TRBD1|TRBV6-2/TRBV6-3
TGTGCCAGCAGTTACCATTCCGGGACAGGATTTGACAATCAGCCCCAGCATTTT
CASSYHSGTGFDNQPQHF
>TRBJ2-7|.|TRBD1|TRBV2
TGTGCCAGCAGGGTGGACAGGGGATTTGGCGAGCAGTACTTC
CASRVDRGFGEQYF
>TRBJ1-1|.|.|TRBV7-8
TGTGCCAGCAGCTTGCCTGGGGGGATGAACACTGAAGCTTTCTTT
CASSLPGGMNTEAFF
>TRBJ1-2|.|.|TRBV2
TGTGCCAGCAATTCCAACAGGGATGCCTATGGCTACACCTTC
CASNSNRDAYGYTF
>TRBJ1-6|.|TRBD1|TRBV5-6
TGTGCCAGCAGCTCCCTGGTAGGGGGCCCTCTGTATTCACCCCTCCACTTT
CASSSLVGGPLYSPLHF
>TRBJ2-5|.|.|TRBV7-2
TGTGCCAGCAGCTTACGGGGGGAGACCCAGTACTTC
CASSLRGETQYF
>TRBJ2-7|.|TRBD1|TRBV7-9
TGTGCCAGCAGCTTAGACGGGGACAGCCCCTTGCAGTACTTC
CASSLDGDSPLQYF
>TRBJ2-6|.|TRBD1|TRBV5-1
TGCGCCAGCAGCTCAGGGACAGATCTCTCTGGGGCCAACGTCCTGACTTTC
CASSSGTDLSGANVLTF
>TRBJ1-5|.|.|TRBV19
TGTGCCAGTAGTATGGGGAGCTTGGGGAATAGCAATCAGCCCCAGCATTTT
CASSMGSLGNSNQPQHF
>TRBJ1-6|.|.|TRBV28
TGTGCCAGTATCGAACCTAGGGGTTCCCTTAATTCACCCCTCCACTTT
CASIEPRGSLNSPLHF
>TRBJ2-5|.|.|TRBV3-1/TRBV3-2
TGTGCCAGCAGCCAAGCAGGGTCCTCCCAAGAGACCCAGTACTTC
CASSQAGSSQETQYF
>TRBJ2-2|.|TRBD2|TRBV7-6
TGTGCCAGCAGTCTCTTGACTAGCGGGAGCCCCGGGGAGCTGTTTTTT
CASSLLTSGSPGELFF
>TRBJ1-1|.|.|TRBV2
TGTGCCAGCAGTGATGGACGGGCACGTCCGGGACTTGAAGCTTTCTTT
CASSDGRARPGLEAFF
>TRBJ2-1|.|TRBD1|TRBV5-4
TGTGCCAGCAGCCGTGCCCCGGACAGGGGACGGTTCAATGAGCAGTTCTTC
CASSRAPDRGRFNEQFF
>TRBJ1-1|.|.|TRBV29-1
TGCAGCGTTTCAGAGGGGAACACTGAAGCTTTCTTT
CSVSEGNTEAFF
>TRBJ2-7|many|TRBD1|TRBV6-1
TGTGCCAGCAGTGACCCGGGACAGGCTAAAGGTTCCTACGAGCAGTACTTC
CASSDPGQAKGSYEQYF
>TRBJ1-2|.|TRBD1|TRBV29-1
TGCAGCGGCACTACAGGGGGCGATGGCTACACCTTC
CSGTTGGDGYTF
>TRBJ2-1|.|.|TRBV24-1
TGTGCCACCAGTGATTTTTCCCCTAGCTCCTACAATGAGCAGTTCTTC
CATSDFSPSSYNEQFF
>TRBJ2-7|.|.|TRBV7-2
TGTGCCAGCAGCTTAGGTATGATGTTAGCGAGCTACGAGCAGTACTTC
CASSLGMMLASYEQYF
>TRBJ2-2|.|.|TRBV3-1/TRBV3-2
TGTGCCAGCAGCCCAGGATTTGGACACTTCGCGAACACCGGGGAGCTGTTTTTT
CASSPGFGHFANTGELFF
>TRBJ1-2|.|.|TRBV6-6
TGTGCCAGCAGTTACTCGATCGGTGGCTACACCTTC
CASSYSIGGYTF
>TRBJ1-1|.|.|TRBV12-3/TRBV12-4
TGTGCCAGCAACGGCAGGGCGGACACTGAAGCTTTCTTT
CASNGRADTEAFF
>TRBJ1-3|.|TRBD1|TRBV7-2
TGTGCCAGCAGCTTCACAGGGGCTGGAAACACCATATATTTT
CASSFTGAGNTIYF
>TRBJ1-2|.|.|TRBV13
TGTGCCAGCAGCTCCACTGACTTGGATCCCTATGGCTACACCTTC
CASSSTDLDPYGYTF
>TRBJ1-2|.|.|TRBV6-5
TGTGCCAGCACGGCCGGGAGATATGGCTACACCTTC
CASTAGRYGYTF
>TRBJ2-1|.|TRBD2|TRBV19
TGTGCCAGTATTCCTAGCGGGGGGGCATACAATGAGCAGTTCTTC
CASIPSGGAYNEQFF
>TRBJ2-7|once|TRBD2|TRBV5-4
TGTGCCAGCAGCCCAGCGGGGGAGATTTACGAGCAGTACTTC
CASSPAGEIYEQYF
>TRBJ1-1|once|.|TRBV19
TGTGCCAGTAGTATAGCGGGTTCTGGCACTGAAGCTTTCTTT
CASSIAGSGTEAFF
>TRBJ2-1|.|.|TRBV2
TGTGCCAGCAGCGCGTGGGAGTACACGGGAAATGAGCAGTTCTTC
CASSAWEYTGNEQFF
>TRBJ2-2|few|TRBD2|TRBV5-1
TGCGCCAGCAGCCCCACCATTACTAGCGGGAAGACCGGGGAGCTGTTTTTT
CASSPTITSGKTGELFF
>TRBJ2-2|.|.|TRBV4-2
TGTGCCAGCAGCCAAGACACCCCCAGAACCGGGGAGCTGTTTTTT
CASSQDTPRTGELFF
>TRBJ2-3|.|TRBD1|TRBV5-4
TGTGCCAGCAGCACGGACAGGGTTATTAGTACGCAGTATTTT
CASSTDRVISTQYF
>TRBJ1-4|.|.|TRBV9
TGTGCCAGCACCCCCTCTGCAACTAATGAAAAACTGTTTTTT
CASTPSATNEKLFF
>TRBJ1-2|.|.|TRBV5-1
TGCGCCAGCAGCTTAAGGACGGGGAACTATGGCTACACCTTC
CASSLRTGNYGYTF
>TRBJ1-4|.|TRBD1|TRBV5-1
TGCGCCAGCAGCCCGGACAGGGGGCAAGGAAAACTGTTTTTT
CASSPDRGQGKLFF
>TRBJ2-1|.|TRBD2|TRBV5-1
TGCGCCAGCAGCTTACTAGCGGGGTCCTACAATGAGCAGTTCTTC
CASSLLAGSYNEQFF
>TRBJ2-7|.|.|TRBV10-2
TGCGCCAGCACCTACGAGAGACAGGGAGGCGAGCAGTACTTC
CASTYERQGGEQYF
>TRBJ1-5|.|.|TRBV18
TGTGCCAGCTCACCAGGCCAGGGCAATCAGCCCCAGCATTTT
CASSPGQGNQPQHF
>TRBJ2-5|.|TRBD2|TRBV11-2
TGTGCCAGCAGCACAGGGACTAGCGGGGTCCAAGAGACCCAGTACTTC
CASSTGTSGVQETQYF
>TRBJ1-2|.|TRBD1|TRBV10-3
TGTGCCATCAGGCCGGGACAGGGGGCATATGGCTACACCTTC
CAIRPGQGAYGYTF
>TRBJ2-3|.|.|TRBV7-8
TGTGCCAGCAGCTTAGGGACAGCAAGCACAGATACGCAGTATTTT
CASSLGTASTDTQYF
>TRBJ1-1|.|.|TRBV11-2
TGTGCCAGCAGCCCGACAGCTATGAACACTGAAGCTTTCTTT
CASSPTAMNTEAFF